Each of the 23 T cell receptor beta chains below was sequenced from the same sample in a study of blood T cells in healthy people across ages. The second PCR ran roughly 6 to 11 cycles with a sample-barcoded 5' primer and J-beta primers. TCRdb re-called the 5' RACE reads through MiXCR, storing one row per CDR3 protein. The profile shows roughly 1.5 million distinct CDR3 sequences, roughly 43% of them singletons. Sequenced input: blood. The receptors were gathered from a young woman in good health.

The rearrangement links TRBV7-2 to TRBJ2-1; 8 bases fit TRBD2. V lost 6 bases, J lost 6 bases, and 13 bases stayed unmatched. From germline, CDR1 is SGHTA and CDR2 FQGNSA. The CDR3 is made up of 16 amino acids. CDR3 residues: CASRPRTSGYCNEQFF. CDR3 nucleotide sequence: TGTGCCAGCAGACCCCGTACTAGCGGATATTGCAATGAGCAGTTCTTC.

This clonotype was seen only a few times. The chain employs TRBV20-1 and TRBJ1-4; D is uncertain. The germline CDR1 and CDR2 sequences are DFQATT and SNEGSKA (reference sequence). Trimming stripped 0 bases from V and 6 bases from J, with 14 bases between. This CDR3 region has 15 residues. The CDR3 coding sequence is TGCAGTGCTAGAGATGTCGCAGGCGGACATGAAAAACTGTTTTTT. Translating gives CSARDVAGGHEKLFF.

The sample holds one count of this clonotype. A much larger clone differs from this one at a single base, so this may be a read error. The rearrangement uses TRBV29-1 and TRBJ2-1; TRBD2 might be the D (6 bases). The germline gives CDR1 SQVTM, CDR2 ANQGSEA. The CDR3 contains 12 residues. The V gene lost 6 bases and the J gene lost 10 bases, with 16 bases spanning the gap. DNA of the CDR3: TGCAGCGTAATTCCCGCTAGCGCAGAGCAGTTCTTC. Its translation is CSVIPASAEQFF.

J is TRBJ1-1 and V is TRBV11-2; TRBD1 might be the D (5 bases). This CDR3 is 14 amino acids long. Germline-derived CDR1 and CDR2 are SGHAT and FQNNGV. Trimming stripped 1 base from V and 11 bases from J, with 17 bases between. The chain's CDR3 is CASSLGSAGRYAFF. CDR3 nucleotide sequence: TGTGCCAGCAGCTTAGGAAGCGCAGGGCGGTACGCTTTCTTT.

This clonotype was recorded many times. This chain uses TRBV7-6 with TRBJ2-3; D not resolved. The CDR3 spans 15 residues. CDR1 is SGHVS, CDR2 FNYEAQ, per germline. Trimming took 0 bases from V and 7 from J, leaving 14 bases between them. CDR3 sequence reads: CASSLAPSWGNTQYF. CDR3 DNA sequence: TGTGCCAGCAGCTTAGCCCCTTCCTGGGGAAATACGCAGTATTTT.

This clonotype was observed a few times. The chain is built from TRBV24-1 and TRBJ1-1; the D gene is possibly TRBD1 (6 bases). Looked up from germline, CDR1 is KGHDR and CDR2 is SFDVKD. The V end was cut by 7 bases, the J end by 5 bases, with 19 bases between. The CDR3 consists of 15 residues. The CDR3 sequence: CATRASGTHVTEAFF. DNA for the CDR3: TGTGCCACCAGAGCATCCGGGACACACGTTACTGAAGCTTTCTTT.

Written as DNA, the CDR3 is TGTGCCAGCAGTTCCCCCCTCGATAGCGGGAGCGCAGATACGCAGTATTTT. Translation: CASSSPLDSGSADTQYF. The chain uses TRBV12-3 or TRBV12-4 and TRBJ2-3; 9 nucleotides match TRBD2. This CDR3 comprises 17 residues. With 4 bases clipped from V and 4 bases from J, the junction kept 12 bases outside the gene matches.

Only a few counts were recorded for this clonotype. CDR3 region: CASSWDSYTEAFF. The DNA of the CDR3 is TGTGCCAGCAGCTGGGACAGCTACACTGAAGCTTTCTTT. This chain links TRBV6-2 or TRBV6-3 with TRBJ1-1; 7 nucleotides agree with TRBD1. The V segment lost 6 bases and the J segment 3 bases; nucleotides outside the gene matches: 4. The V gene's germline CDR1 is MNHEY and CDR2 SVGEGT. This CDR3 spans 13 amino acids.

The chain employs TRBV20-1 and TRBJ2-1, with 7 nucleotides matching TRBD2. The CDR3 totals 18 residues. CDR1 is DFQATT and CDR2 is SNEGSKA in the germline V gene (reference sequence). V shed 0 bases, J shed 6 bases, and the junction held 17 bases outside the gene matches. DNA for the CDR3: TGCAGTGCTAGAGATAATGAGAAGCCTAGCGGAGTAGCCAATGAGCAGTTCTTC. It yields the protein CSARDNEKPSGVANEQFF.

The chain joins TRBV7-2 to TRBJ2-1, with 12 nucleotides matching TRBD2. This CDR3 is built from 16 residues. The junction had 9 bases not matched to a gene; V was cut back by 2 bases and J by 10 bases. Germline V gene lookup returns CDR1 SGHTA and CDR2 FQGNSA. The CDR3 sequence: CASSLRLAGATGEQFF. In DNA, the CDR3 is TGTGCCAGCAGCTTAAGACTAGCGGGAGCTACGGGGGAGCAGTTCTTC.

Comments on this clonotype: One end of the junction is discordant with germline, which a read error may explain. CDR3 sequence reads: CPSRPDRGTDTQYF. CDR3 in DNA: TGTCCCAGCAGGCCGGACAGGGGAACAGATACGCAGTATTTT. The rearrangement joins TRBV7-8 to TRBJ2-3; 9 bases are a match to TRBD1. The CDR3 runs to 14 residues. Germline V gene data show CDR1 as SGHVS and CDR2 as FQNEAQ.

V and J are TRBV5-1 and TRBJ1-3, with a weak D call TRBD1 (5 bases). V gave up 0 bases and J gave up 3 bases, with 13 bases separating them. Looked up from germline, CDR1 is SGHRS and CDR2 is YFSETQ. The CDR3 loop spans 16 amino acids. The CDR3 reads CASSLVVGGLGNTIYF. The CDR3 DNA reads TGCGCCAGCAGCTTGGTGGTGGGGGGACTTGGAAACACCATATATTTT. Drawing the rest from reference TRBV5-1 and TRBJ1-3, the complete variable domain is KAGVTQTPRYLIKTRGQQVTLSCSPISGHRSVSWYQQTPGQGLQFLFEYFSETQRNKGNFPGRFSGRQFSNSRSEMNVSTLELGDSALYLCASSLVVGGLGNTIYFGEGSWLTVV.

CDR3 residues: CASSFLGHTEAFF. The CDR3, as DNA: TGTGCCAGCAGTTTCCTCGGTCACACTGAAGCTTTCTTT. V is TRBV28 and J is TRBJ1-1; D unclear. The ends were cut back, 3 bases at V and 3 bases at J, with 8 bases in the middle. Germline values: CDR1 MDHEN, CDR2 SYDVKM. The CDR3 is 13 residues long.

The rearrangement links TRBV6-1 to TRBJ2-4, with TRBD1 as a possible D gene (5 bases). The assigned J gene may be wrong: the sequence end matches TRBJ2-7 better. Germline values: CDR1 MNHNS, CDR2 SASEGT. This CDR3 spans 11 amino acids. The CDR3 DNA reads TGTGCCACCAATATGGGGCACGAGCAGTACTTC. Translating it yields CATNMGHEQYF.

This clonotype was counted once. The genes are TRBV28 and TRBJ2-7, with TRBD1 matching 11 bases. The length of the CDR3 is 16 residues. Per germline, CDR1 MDHEN and CDR2 SYDVKM. V trimming: 1 base; J trimming: 4 bases; junction bases outside the gene matches: 6. As DNA, the CDR3 is TGTGCCAGCAGTTTATTAGGACAGGGGGCGCGGTACGAGCAGTACTTC. It specifies CASSLLGQGARYEQYF.

This clonotype was observed a handful of times. This sequence joins TRBV9 and TRBJ2-1; 14 bases line up with TRBD2. Germline assignment: CDR1 SGDLS and CDR2 YYNGEE. V gave up 0 bases and J gave up 8 bases; unmatched junction bases: 1. The CDR3 is 15 residues long. CDR3 in amino acids: CASSVGGLAGDEQFF. The DNA of the CDR3 is TGTGCCAGCAGCGTAGGGGGACTAGCGGGAGATGAGCAGTTCTTC.

The chain joins TRBV6-6 to TRBJ2-7; D gene unclear. The CDR3 has 13 amino acids. In germline, CDR1 is MNHNY, CDR2 SVGAGI (reference sequence). The ends were cut back, 6 bases at V and 4 bases at J, with 13 bases in the middle. The CDR3 sequence: CASSQHMGYEQYF. In DNA, the CDR3 is TGTGCCAGCAGCCAACATATGGGATACGAGCAGTACTTC.

This clonotype was detected only a few times. V is TRBV20-1 and J is TRBJ2-7; D unresolved. Germline V gene data show CDR1 as DFQATT and CDR2 as SNEGSKA (reference sequence). The V gene lost 0 bases and the J gene lost 0 bases, with 12 bases spanning the gap. This CDR3 is 15 amino acids long. In DNA, the CDR3 is TGCAGTGCTAGAGATCAGCAGTCATTCTCCTACGAGCAGTACTTC. As protein: CSARDQQSFSYEQYF.

The chain combines TRBV19 with TRBJ2-3; D is perhaps TRBD2 (6 bases). There are 15 residues in the CDR3. Germline V gene sequence: CDR1 LNHDA, CDR2 SQIVND (reference sequence). The V gene lost 3 bases and the J gene lost 0 bases, with 10 bases spanning the gap. The CDR3 sequence is CASSIAGFSTDTQYF. CDR3 in DNA: TGTGCCAGTAGTATCGCGGGGTTTAGCACAGATACGCAGTATTTT.

This clonotype was recorded once. Just one base apart from a much larger clone, this may be a read error. The chain has TRBV29-1 and TRBJ2-1; 8 nucleotides match TRBD2. The CDR3 spans 14 residues. V shed 4 bases, J shed 6 bases, and the junction held 8 bases outside the gene matches. Germline CDR1 SQVTM, CDR2 ANQGSEA. Written as DNA, the CDR3 is TGCAGCGTTGGTGGACGAGCGGGAGCCAATGAGCAGTTCTTC. It encodes CSVGGRAGANEQFF.

The chain employs TRBV20-1 and TRBJ1-2, with 8 bases fitting TRBD1. Trimming took 3 bases from V and 5 from J; bases not matched to a gene: 5. Germline CDR1 DFQATT, CDR2 SNEGSKA (reference sequence). The CDR3 sequence is 13 residues long. CDR3 sequence (DNA): TGCAGTGCTAGTGTAGACAGGGGATATGGCTACACCTTC. Translating it yields CSASVDRGYGYTF.

This chain links TRBV4-1 with TRBJ2-4; tentatively, D is TRBD2 (5 bases). V lost 1 base and J 3 bases, leaving 13 bases between the germline ends. This CDR3 has 16 amino acids. CDR1 is MGHRA, CDR2 YSYEKL, per germline. The CDR3 DNA is TGCGCCAGCAGCCAAGGTAGCGCTTCTGGCAAAAACATTCAGTACTTC. Amino acid sequence: CASSQGSASGKNIQYF.

In this sample, this clonotype turned up a few times. The CDR3 sequence: CASSILSGSFSDTQYF. In nucleotides, the CDR3 is TGTGCCAGCAGCATTCTTAGCGGGAGTTTCTCAGATACGCAGTATTTT. The rearrangement links TRBV7-2 to TRBJ2-3; TRBD2 agrees at 9 bases. The CDR3 totals 16 residues. Unmatched junction bases numbered 10, after V lost 5 bases and J lost 4 bases. Germline values: CDR1 SGHTA, CDR2 FQGNSA.